Included here is one TCR beta chain sequence, with context. What it binds is unknown. Trimming cost V 0 bases and J 2 bases; bases outside gene matches: 0. The germline V gene has CDR1 SGHNT and CDR2 YENEEA. This CDR3 contains 15 residues. Notes on the study in general: The larger cohort examined one V-J beta rearrangement, not whole repertoires. Tumor memory CD4+ T cell TCR gene usage clustered with blood and lymph node memory CD4+ cells and lymph node naive CD4+ cells. Tumor-infiltrating Treg TCR alpha and beta sequences overlapped most with tumor naive CD4+ T cells, then blood naive.

TCRdb itself ran the 5' RACE reads through MiXCR, one entry per CDR3 protein. The sample records around 11,000 distinct CDR3 sequences, about 50% being singletons. This rearrangement joins TRBV11-3 to TRBJ2-1; 8 positions agree with TRBD1. This receptor was taken from a female donor with breast cancer. Sequenced: tumor-infiltrating naive CD4+ T cells sorted from the breast tumor. This sample's subset: naive CD4+ T cells, CD4+CD45RA+CD25-. Here the CDR3 DNA reads TGTGCCAGCAGCTTAGAGACAGGGGCCTACAATGAGCAGTTCTTC. Translating it yields CASSLETGAYNEQFF.